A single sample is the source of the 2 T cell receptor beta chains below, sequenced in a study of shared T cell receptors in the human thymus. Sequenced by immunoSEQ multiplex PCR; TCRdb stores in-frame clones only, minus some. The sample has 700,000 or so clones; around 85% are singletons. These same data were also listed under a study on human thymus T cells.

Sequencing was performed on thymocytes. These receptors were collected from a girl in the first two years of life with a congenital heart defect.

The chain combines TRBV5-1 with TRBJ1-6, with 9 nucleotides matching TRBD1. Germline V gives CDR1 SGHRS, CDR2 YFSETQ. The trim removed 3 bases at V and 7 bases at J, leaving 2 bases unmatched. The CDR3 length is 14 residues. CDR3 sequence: CASSWTGANSPLHF. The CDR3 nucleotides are TGCGCCAGCAGCTGGACAGGGGCGAATTCACCCCTCCACTTT.

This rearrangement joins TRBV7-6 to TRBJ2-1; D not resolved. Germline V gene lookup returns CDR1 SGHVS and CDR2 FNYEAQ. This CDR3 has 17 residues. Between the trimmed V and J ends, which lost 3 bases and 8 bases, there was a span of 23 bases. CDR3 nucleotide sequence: TGTGCCAGCAGCTTCGCCGTCGGGTCCGGAGCGTGGGATGAGCAGTTCTTC. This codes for CASSFAVGSGAWDEQFF.